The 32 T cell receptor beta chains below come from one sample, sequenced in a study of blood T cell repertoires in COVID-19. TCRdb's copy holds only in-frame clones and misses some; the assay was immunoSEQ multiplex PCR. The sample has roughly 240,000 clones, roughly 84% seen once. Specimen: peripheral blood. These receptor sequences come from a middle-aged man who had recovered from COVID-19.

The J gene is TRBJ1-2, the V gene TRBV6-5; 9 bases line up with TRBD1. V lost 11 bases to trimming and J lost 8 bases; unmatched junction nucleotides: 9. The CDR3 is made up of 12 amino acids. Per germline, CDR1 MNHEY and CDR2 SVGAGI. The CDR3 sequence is CAGKDRGTGYTF. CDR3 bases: TGTGCCGGGAAGGACAGGGGAACAGGCTACACCTTC.

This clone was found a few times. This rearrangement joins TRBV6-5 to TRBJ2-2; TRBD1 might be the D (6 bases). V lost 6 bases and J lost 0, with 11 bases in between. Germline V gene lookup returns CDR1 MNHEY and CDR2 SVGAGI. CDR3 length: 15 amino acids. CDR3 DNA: TGTGCCAGCAGCTGGGACATCGCGAACACCGGGGAGCTGTTTTTT. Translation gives CASSWDIANTGELFF.

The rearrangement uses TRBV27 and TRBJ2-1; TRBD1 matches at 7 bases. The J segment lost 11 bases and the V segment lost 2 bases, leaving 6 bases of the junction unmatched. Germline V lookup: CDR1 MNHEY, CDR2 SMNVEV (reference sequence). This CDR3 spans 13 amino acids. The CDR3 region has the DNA TGTGCCAGCAGTTTAGACAGGGCGGGTAAGCAGTTCTTC. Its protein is CASSLDRAGKQFF.

The CDR3 protein is CASSMGWTARPDTQYF. CDR3 in DNA: TGTGCCAGCAGCATGGGATGGACTGCACGGCCAGATACGCAGTATTTT. The V and J genes are TRBV5-4 and TRBJ2-3; D is possibly TRBD2 (5 bases). V lost 4 bases and J lost 4, with 19 bases in between. The CDR3 length is 16 residues. CDR1 and CDR2 from the germline V gene are SGHNT and YYREEE (reference sequence).

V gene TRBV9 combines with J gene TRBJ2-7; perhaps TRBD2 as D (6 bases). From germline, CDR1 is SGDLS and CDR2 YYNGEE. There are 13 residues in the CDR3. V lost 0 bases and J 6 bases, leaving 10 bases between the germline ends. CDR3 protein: CASSVGLGSEQYF. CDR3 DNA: TGTGCCAGCAGCGTAGGACTAGGATCCGAGCAGTACTTC.

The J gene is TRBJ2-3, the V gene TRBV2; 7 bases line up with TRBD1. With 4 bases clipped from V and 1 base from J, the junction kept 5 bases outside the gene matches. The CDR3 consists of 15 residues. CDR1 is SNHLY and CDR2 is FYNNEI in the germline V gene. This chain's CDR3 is CASSVGDRRTDTQYF. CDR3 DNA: TGTGCCAGCAGTGTCGGGGACAGACGCACAGATACGCAGTATTTT. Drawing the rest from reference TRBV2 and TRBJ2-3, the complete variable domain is EPEVTQTPSHQVTQMGQEVILRCVPISNHLYFYWYRQILGQKVEFLVSFYNNEISEKSEIFDDQFSVERPDGSNFTLKIRSTKLEDSAMYFCASSVGDRRTDTQYFGPGTRLTVL.

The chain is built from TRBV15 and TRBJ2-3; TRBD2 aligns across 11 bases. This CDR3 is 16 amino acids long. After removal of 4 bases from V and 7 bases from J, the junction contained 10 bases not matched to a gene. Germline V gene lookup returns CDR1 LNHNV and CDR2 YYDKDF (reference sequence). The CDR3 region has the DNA TGTGCCACCAGCATAACTAGCGGGGGACCTCCCAATACGCAGTATTTT. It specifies CATSITSGGPPNTQYF.

CDR3 bases: TGTGCCAGCAGCGTAGCGGCGGGACAGGGCTACGAGCAGTACTTC. Translation: CASSVAAGQGYEQYF. The V gene is TRBV9, the J gene TRBJ2-7, with 9 bases fitting TRBD1. V trimming: 0 bases; J trimming: 3 bases; junction bases outside the gene matches: 4. The CDR3 has 15 amino acids. CDR1 SGDLS and CDR2 YYNGEE come from the germline V gene.

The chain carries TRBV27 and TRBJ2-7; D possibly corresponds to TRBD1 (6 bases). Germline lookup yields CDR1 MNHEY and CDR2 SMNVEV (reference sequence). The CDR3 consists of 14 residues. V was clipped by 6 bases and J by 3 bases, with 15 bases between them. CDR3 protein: CASSGDTTFYEQYF. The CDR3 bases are TGTGCCAGCAGCGGGGACACTACCTTCTACGAGCAGTACTTC.

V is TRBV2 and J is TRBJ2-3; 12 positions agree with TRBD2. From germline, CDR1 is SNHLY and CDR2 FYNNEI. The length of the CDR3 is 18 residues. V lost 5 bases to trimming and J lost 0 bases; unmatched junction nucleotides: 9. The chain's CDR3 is CASSPRPGTSGSTDTQYF. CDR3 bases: TGTGCCAGCAGTCCCCGCCCCGGGACTAGCGGGAGCACAGATACGCAGTATTTT.

CDR3 DNA sequence: TGTGCCAGCTCACCTTCCACACCCTACGAGCAGTACTTC. Translating it yields CASSPSTPYEQYF. The rearrangement joins TRBV18 to TRBJ2-7, with D unresolved. Trimming removed 3 bases from V and 2 bases from J, with 8 bases in between. The V gene's germline CDR1 is KGHSH and CDR2 LQKENI. This CDR3 has 13 amino acids.

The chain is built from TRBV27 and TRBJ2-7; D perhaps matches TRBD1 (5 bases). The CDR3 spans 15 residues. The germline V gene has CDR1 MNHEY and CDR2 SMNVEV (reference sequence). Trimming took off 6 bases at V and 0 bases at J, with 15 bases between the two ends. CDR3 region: CASSHTDSSSYEQYF. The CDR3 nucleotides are TGTGCCAGCAGCCATACAGACAGTAGCTCCTACGAGCAGTACTTC.

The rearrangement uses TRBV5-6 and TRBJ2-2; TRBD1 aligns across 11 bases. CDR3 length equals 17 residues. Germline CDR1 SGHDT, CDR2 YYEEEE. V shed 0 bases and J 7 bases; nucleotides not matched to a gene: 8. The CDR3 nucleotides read TGTGCCAGCAGCTTGGCAGCGTGGGACAGGGGGGGCGGGGAGCTGTTTTTT. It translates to CASSLAAWDRGGGELFF.

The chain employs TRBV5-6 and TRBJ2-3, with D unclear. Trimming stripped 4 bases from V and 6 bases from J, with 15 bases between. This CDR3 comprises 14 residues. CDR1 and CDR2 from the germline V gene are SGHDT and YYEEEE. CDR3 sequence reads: CASSLTRISDTQYF. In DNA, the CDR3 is TGTGCCAGCAGCCTAACCCGAATCTCTGATACGCAGTATTTT.

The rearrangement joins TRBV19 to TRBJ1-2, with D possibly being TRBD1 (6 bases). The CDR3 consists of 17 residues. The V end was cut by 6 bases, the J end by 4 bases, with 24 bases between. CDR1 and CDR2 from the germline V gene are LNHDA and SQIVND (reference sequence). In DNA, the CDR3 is TGTGCCAGTAGAGGGTCGGTGGTCGCAGGGGCGCTCTATGGCTACACCTTC. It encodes CASRGSVVAGALYGYTF.

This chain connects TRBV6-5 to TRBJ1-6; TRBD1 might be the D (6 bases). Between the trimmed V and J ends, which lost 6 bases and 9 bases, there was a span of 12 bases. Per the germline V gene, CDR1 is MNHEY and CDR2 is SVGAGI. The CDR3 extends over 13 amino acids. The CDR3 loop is CASSVGTLSPLHF. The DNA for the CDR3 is TGTGCCAGCAGCGTAGGGACACTTTCACCCCTCCACTTT.

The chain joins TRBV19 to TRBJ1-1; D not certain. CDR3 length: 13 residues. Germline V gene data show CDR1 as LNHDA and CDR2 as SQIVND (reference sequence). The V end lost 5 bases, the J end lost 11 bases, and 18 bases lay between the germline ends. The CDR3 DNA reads TGTGCCAGTAGTCCTGAGGACTCTATGCAGGCTTTCTTT. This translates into CASSPEDSMQAFF.

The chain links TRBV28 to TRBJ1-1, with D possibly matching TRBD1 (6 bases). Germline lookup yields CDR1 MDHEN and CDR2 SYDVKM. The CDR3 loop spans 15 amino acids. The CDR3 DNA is TGTGCTACTAGTGAGGGGGGGTTCGTGAACACTGAAGCTTTCTTT. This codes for CATSEGGFVNTEAFF.

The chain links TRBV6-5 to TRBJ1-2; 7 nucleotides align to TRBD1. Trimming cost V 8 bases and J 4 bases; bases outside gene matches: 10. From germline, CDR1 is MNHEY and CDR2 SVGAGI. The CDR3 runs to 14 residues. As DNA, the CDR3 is TGTGCCAGCCTAGACCCAGGGGGGAGCTATGGCTACACCTTC. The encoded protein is CASLDPGGSYGYTF.

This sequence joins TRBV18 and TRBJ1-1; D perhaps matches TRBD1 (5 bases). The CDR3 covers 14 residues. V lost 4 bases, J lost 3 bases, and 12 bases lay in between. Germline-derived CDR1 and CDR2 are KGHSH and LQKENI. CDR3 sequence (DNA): TGTGCCAGCTCACACGCCGGGGGTGACACTGAAGCTTTCTTT. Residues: CASSHAGGDTEAFF.

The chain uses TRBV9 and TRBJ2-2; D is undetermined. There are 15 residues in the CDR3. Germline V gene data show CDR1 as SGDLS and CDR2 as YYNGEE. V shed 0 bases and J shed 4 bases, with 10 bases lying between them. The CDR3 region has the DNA TGTGCCAGCAGCGTAGAGTGGAGACCCACCGGGGAGCTGTTTTTT. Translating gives CASSVEWRPTGELFF.

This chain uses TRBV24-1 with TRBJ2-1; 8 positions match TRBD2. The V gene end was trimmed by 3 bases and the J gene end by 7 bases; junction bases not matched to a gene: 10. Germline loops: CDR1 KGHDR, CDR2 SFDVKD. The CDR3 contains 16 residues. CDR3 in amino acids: CATSDPGAGTRNEQFF. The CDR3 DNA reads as TGTGCCACCAGTGATCCTGGGGCCGGGACTAGGAATGAGCAGTTCTTC.

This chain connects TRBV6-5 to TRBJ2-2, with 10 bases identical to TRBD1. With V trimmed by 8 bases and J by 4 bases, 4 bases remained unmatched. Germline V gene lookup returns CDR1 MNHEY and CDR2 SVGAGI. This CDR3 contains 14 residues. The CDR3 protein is CASRGQGITGELFF. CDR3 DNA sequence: TGTGCCAGCCGGGGACAGGGGATCACCGGGGAGCTGTTTTTT.

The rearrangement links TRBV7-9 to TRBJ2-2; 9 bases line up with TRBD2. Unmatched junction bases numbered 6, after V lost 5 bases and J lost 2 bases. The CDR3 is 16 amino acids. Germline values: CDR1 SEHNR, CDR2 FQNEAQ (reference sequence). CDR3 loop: CASSRTSGQNTGELFF. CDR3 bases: TGTGCCAGCAGCCGAACTAGCGGGCAAAACACCGGGGAGCTGTTTTTT.

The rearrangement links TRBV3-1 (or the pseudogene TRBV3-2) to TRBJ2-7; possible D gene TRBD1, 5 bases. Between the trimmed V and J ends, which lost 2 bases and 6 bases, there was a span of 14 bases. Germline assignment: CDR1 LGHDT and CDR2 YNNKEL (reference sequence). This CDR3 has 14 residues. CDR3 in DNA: TGTGCCAGCAGCCAACGCAGGGTCGGGTCCGAGCAGTACTTC. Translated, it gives CASSQRRVGSEQYF.

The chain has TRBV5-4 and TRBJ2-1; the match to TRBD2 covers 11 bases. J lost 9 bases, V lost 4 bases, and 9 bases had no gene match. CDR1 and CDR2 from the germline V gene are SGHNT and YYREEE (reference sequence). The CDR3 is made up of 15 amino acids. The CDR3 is CASSQTSGAVGEQFF. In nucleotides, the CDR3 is TGTGCCAGCAGCCAGACTAGCGGGGCGGTTGGTGAGCAGTTCTTC.

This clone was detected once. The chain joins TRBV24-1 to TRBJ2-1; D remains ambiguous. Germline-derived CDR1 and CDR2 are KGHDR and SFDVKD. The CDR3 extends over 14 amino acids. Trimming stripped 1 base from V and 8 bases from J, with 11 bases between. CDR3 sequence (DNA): TGTGCCACCAGTGATTTCTCCACCTCAGATGAGCAGTTCTTC. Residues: CATSDFSTSDEQFF.

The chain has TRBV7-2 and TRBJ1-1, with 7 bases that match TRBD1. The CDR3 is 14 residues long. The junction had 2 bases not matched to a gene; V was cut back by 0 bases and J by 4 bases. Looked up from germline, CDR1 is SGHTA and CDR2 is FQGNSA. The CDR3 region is CASSLAGGFTEAFF. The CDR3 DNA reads TGTGCCAGCAGCTTAGCAGGGGGCTTCACTGAAGCTTTCTTT.

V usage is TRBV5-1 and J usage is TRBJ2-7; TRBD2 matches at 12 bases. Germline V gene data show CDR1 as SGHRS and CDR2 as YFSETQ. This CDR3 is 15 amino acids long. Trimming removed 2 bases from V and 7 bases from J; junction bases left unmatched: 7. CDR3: CASSFRLAGVEEQYF. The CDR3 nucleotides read TGCGCCAGCAGCTTTCGACTAGCGGGAGTGGAAGAGCAGTACTTC.

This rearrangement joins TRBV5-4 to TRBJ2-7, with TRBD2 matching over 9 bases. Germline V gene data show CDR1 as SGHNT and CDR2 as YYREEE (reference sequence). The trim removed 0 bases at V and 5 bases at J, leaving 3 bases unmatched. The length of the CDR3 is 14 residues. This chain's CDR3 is CASSLAGLANEQYF. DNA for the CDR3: TGTGCCAGCAGCTTGGCGGGACTAGCTAACGAGCAGTACTTC.

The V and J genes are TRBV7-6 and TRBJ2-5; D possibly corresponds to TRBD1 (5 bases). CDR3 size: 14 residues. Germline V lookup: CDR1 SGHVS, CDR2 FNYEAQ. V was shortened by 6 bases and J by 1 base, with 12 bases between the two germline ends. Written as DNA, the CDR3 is TGTGCCAGCAGTCCTACAGGCACCCAAGAGACCCAGTACTTC. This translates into CASSPTGTQETQYF.

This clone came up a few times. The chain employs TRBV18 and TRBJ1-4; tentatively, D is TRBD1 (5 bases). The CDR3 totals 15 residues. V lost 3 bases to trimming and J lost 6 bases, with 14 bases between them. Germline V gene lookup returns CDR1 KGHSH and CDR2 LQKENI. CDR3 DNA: TGTGCCAGCTCACCTGGAGGGGCAAGAGATGAAAAACTGTTTTTT. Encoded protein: CASSPGGARDEKLFF.